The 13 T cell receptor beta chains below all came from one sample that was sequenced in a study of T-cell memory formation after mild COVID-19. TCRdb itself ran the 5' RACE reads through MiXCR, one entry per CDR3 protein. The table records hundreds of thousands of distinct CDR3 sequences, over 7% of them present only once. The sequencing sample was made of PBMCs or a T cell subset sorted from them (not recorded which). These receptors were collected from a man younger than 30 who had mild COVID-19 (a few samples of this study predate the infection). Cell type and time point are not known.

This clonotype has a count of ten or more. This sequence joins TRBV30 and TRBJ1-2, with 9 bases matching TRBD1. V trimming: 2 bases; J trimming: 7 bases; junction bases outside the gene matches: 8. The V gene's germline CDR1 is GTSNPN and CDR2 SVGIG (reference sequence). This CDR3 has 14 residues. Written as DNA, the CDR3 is TGTGCCTGGAGTCTGACAGGGGGAATGGGTGGCTACACCTTC. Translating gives CAWSLTGGMGGYTF.

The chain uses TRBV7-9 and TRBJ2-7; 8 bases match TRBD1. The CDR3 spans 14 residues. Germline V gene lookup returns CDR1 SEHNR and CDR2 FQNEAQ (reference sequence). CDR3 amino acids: CAGSPRQGPYEQYV. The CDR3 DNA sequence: TGTGCCGGCAGCCCGAGACAGGGGCCCTACGAGCAGTACGTC.

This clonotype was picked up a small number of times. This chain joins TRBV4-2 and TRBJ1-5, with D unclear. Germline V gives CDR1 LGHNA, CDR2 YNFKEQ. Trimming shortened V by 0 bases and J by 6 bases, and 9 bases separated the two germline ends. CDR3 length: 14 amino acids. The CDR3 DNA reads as TGTGCCAGCAGCCAAGACTGGGGAGGTCAGCCCCAGCATTTT. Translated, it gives CASSQDWGGQPQHF.

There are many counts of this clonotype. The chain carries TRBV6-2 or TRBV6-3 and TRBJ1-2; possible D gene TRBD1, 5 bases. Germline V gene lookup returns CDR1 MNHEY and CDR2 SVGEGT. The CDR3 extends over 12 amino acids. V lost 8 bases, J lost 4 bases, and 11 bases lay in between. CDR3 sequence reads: CASRPRGYGYTF. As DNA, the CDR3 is TGTGCCAGCCGTCCTAGGGGCTATGGCTACACCTTC.

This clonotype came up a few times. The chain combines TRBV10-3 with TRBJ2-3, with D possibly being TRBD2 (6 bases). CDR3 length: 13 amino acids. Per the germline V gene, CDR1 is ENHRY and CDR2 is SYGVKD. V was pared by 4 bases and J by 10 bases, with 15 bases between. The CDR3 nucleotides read TGTGCCATCAGTGGGGGGGACGATCGGGCGCAGTATTTT. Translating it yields CAISGGDDRAQYF.

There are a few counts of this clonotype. The CDR3 protein is CASSLGTSGGSDEQYF. The CDR3 bases are TGTGCCAGCAGCTTAGGGACTAGCGGGGGTTCTGACGAGCAGTACTTC. This chain uses TRBV7-2 with TRBJ2-7, with 13 bases lining up with TRBD2. The CDR3 covers 16 residues. V trimming: 1 base; J trimming: 5 bases; junction bases outside the gene matches: 5. Germline lookup yields CDR1 SGHTA and CDR2 FQGNSA.

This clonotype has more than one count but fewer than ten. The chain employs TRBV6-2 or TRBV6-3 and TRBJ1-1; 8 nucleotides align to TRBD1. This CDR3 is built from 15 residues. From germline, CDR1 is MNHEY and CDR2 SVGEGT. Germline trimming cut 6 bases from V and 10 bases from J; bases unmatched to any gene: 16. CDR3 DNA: TGTGCCAGCAGCTATTCTGCGGCCAGGGGGCAAGGAGCTTTCTTT. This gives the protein CASSYSAARGQGAFF.

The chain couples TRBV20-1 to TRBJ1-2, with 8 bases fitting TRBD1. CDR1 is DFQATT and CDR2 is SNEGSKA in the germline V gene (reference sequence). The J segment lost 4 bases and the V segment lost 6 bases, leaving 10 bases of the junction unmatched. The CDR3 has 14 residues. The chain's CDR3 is CSAPDRVESYGYTF. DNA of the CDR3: TGCAGTGCACCGGACAGGGTGGAATCCTATGGCTACACCTTC.

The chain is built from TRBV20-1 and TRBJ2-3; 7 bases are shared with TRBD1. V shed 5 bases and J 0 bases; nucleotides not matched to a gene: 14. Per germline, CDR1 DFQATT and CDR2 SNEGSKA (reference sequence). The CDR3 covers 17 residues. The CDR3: CSARIRDSPTSTDTQYF. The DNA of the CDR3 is TGCAGTGCTCGGATCCGGGACAGCCCGACTAGCACAGATACGCAGTATTTT.

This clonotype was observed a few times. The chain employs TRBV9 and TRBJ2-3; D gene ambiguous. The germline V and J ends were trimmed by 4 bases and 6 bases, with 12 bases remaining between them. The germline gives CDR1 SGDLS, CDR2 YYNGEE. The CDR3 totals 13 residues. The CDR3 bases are TGTGCCAGCAGCCCCCTCCGGGTTGATACGCAGTATTTT. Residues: CASSPLRVDTQYF.

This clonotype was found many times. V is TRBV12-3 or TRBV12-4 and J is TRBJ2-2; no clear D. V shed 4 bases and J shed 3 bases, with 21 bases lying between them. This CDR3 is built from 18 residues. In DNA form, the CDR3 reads TGTGCCAGCAGTTCCTACCCCGCCCCAGCGCGTTACACCGGGGAGCTGTTTTTT. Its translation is CASSSYPAPARYTGELFF.

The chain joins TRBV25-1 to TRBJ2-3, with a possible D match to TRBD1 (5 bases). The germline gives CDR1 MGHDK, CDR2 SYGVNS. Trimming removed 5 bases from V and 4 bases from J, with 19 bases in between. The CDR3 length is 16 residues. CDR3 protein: CASSYSQGGHADTQYF. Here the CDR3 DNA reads TGTGCCAGCAGTTATTCGCAGGGCGGTCATGCAGATACGCAGTATTTT.

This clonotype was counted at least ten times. CDR3 protein: CASSLNAGGLGESYNEQFF. The CDR3 DNA follows: TGCGCCAGCAGCTTGAATGCGGGGGGGCTCGGAGAGTCCTACAATGAGCAGTTCTTC. The chain couples TRBV5-1 to TRBJ2-1; 9 positions agree with TRBD2. The germline CDR1 and CDR2 sequences are SGHRS and YFSETQ. V gave up 1 base and J gave up 1 base; unmatched junction bases: 12. The CDR3 has 19 residues.